This T cell receptor (beta chain) was observed in a study of beta chain features in type 1 diabetes. Study-wide results and limits: Type 1 diabetes patients had fewer VDJ junction insertions and more deletions. In all four CD4+ subsets, TCRB CDR3 length was significantly, moderately reduced in type 1 diabetes. Researchers caution that PCR might favor shorter templates, equally among patients and controls.

This clone turned up a few times. Its antigen is not identified. Germline loops: CDR1 SGHAT, CDR2 FQNNGV. V shed 4 bases and J shed 5 bases, with 10 bases lying between them. CDR3 length equals 13 residues. A heparinised blood draw that averaged about 0.11 L was obtained once from each donor. Each sorted fraction was over 95% pure. Expressed TCRB transcripts were sequenced after all isolated RNA was converted to cDNA. Profiling relied on immunoSEQ multiplex PCR, and the TCRdb table lists in-frame clones only, not all of them. The sample records around 710,000 clones, around 11% being singletons. This chain joins TRBV11-2 and TRBJ2-3; perhaps TRBD2 as D (6 bases). The receptor's source is a man aged 30 to 39 with type 1 diabetes. The sequenced material came from naive CD4+ T cells from blood. The CDR3 loop is CASSSSSEDTQYF. In DNA form, the CDR3 reads TGTGCCAGCAGCTCCTCTAGCGAAGATACGCAGTATTTT.